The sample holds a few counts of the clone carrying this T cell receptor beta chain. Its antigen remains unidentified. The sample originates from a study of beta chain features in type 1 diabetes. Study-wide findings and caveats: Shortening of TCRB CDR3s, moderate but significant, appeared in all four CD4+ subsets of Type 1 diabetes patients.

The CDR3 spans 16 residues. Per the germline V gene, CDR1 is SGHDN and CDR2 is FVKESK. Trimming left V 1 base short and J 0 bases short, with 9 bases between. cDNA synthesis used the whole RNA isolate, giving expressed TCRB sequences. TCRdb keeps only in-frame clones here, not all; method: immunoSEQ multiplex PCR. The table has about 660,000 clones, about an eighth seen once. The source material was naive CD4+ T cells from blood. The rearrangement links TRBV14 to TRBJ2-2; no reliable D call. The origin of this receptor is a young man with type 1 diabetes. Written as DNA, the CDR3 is TGTGCCAGCAGCCAAGGGTGGTGGGCGAACACCGGGGAGCTGTTTTTT. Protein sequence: CASSQGWWANTGELFF.